The following is a T cell receptor (beta chain) sequence with its context. Its antigen is still unknown. Per the germline V gene, CDR1 is MNHEY and CDR2 is SMNVEV (reference sequence). The CDR3 spans 15 residues. The V end lost 5 bases, the J end lost 5 bases, and 16 bases lay between the germline ends. The data belong to a study of CD8 T cells in Susac syndrome. Study-wide points: The study admitted that it had a relatively small number of individuals in its TCR sequencing and HLA analysis.

Random hexamers served to reverse transcribe roughly 0.45 to 1 ug RNA. The TCR beta CDR3 was amplified by immunoSEQ multiplex PCR across 54 Vbeta, 13 Jbeta. TCRdb redid the calling of the immunoSEQ multiplex PCR reads with MiXCR, one entry per CDR3 protein. Of roughly 80,000 distinct CDR3 sequences listed, 85% to 95% are singletons. High-throughput TCR beta sequencing covered peripheral CD8+ and CD4+ T cells. Isolation of CD8+ and CD4+ T cells was performed negatively, whereas enrichment of TEMRA cells was done by FACS. The rearrangement uses TRBV27 and TRBJ2-1, with D perhaps matching TRBD1 or TRBD2 (5 bases each). Specimen: CD8+ T cells from PBMCs. This sequence originates from a human donor in good health. The chain's CDR3 is CASSLPGASDNEQFF. The CDR3 DNA is TGTGCCAGCAGTCTCCCCGGGGCATCAGACAATGAGCAGTTCTTC.